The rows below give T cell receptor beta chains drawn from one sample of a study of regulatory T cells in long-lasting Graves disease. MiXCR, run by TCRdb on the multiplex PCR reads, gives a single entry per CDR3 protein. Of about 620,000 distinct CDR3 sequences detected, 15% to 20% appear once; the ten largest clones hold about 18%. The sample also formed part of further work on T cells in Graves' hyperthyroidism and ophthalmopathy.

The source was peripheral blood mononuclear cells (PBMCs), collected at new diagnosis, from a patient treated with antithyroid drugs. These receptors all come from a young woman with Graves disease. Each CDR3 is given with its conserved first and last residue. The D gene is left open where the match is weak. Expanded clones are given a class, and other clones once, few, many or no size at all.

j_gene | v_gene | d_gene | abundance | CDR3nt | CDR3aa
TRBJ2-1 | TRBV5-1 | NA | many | TGCGCCAGCAGCTTGGAAGGGGACGTTGAGCAGTTCTTC | CASSLEGDVEQFF
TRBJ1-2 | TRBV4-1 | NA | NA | TGCGCCAGCAGCCAGCAAACCTACAGTGCTAACTATGGCTACACCTTC | CASSQQTYSANYGYTF
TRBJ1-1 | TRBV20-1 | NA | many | TGCAGTGCTAGAGAAGGGGGGACGAACACTGAAGCTTTCTTT | CSAREGGTNTEAFF
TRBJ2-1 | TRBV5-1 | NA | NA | TGCGCCAGCAGCTTGCTCAGGAATCCTGTCGATGAGCAGTTCTTC | CASSLLRNPVDEQFF
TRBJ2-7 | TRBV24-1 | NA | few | TGTGCCACCAGTGATTCGGGGCTGCACGAGCAGTACTTC | CATSDSGLHEQYF
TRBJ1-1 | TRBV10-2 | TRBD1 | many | TGCGCCAGCAGTGAGTCTCGACAGGGTCCCATGAACACTGAAGCTTTCTTT | CASSESRQGPMNTEAFF
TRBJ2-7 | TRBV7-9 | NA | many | TGTGCCAGCAGCTTAAACACGGGGTCCCACGAGCAGTACTTC | CASSLNTGSHEQYF
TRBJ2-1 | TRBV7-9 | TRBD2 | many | TGTGCCAGCAGCCCCCCCGGCGGGAGGGCCTACAATGAGCAGTTCTTC | CASSPPGGRAYNEQFF
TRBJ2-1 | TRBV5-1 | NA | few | TGCGCCAGCAGCTTGGTTCTGGATACCTACAATGAGCAGTTCTTC | CASSLVLDTYNEQFF
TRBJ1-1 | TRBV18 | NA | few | TGTGCCAGCTCAACCAACATAGGATGGGGGACTGAAGCTTTCTTT | CASSTNIGWGTEAFF
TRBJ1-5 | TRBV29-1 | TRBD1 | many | TGCAGCGTCCCCGCACAGGGGGGTAATCAGCCCCAGCATTTT | CSVPAQGGNQPQHF
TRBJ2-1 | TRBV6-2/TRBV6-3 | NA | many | TGTGCCAGCAGTTACTCGTTGGGTGATGAGCAGTTCTTC | CASSYSLGDEQFF
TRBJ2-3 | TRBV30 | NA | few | TGTGCCTGGAGTTATCAGAGCACAGATACGCAGTATTTT | CAWSYQSTDTQYF
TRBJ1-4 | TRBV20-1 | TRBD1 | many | TGCAGTGCTAGAGTATCGACAGGGGTTAATGAAAAACTGTTTTTT | CSARVSTGVNEKLFF
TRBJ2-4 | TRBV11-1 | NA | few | TGTGCCAGCAGCTCCCGGACTATCTTGGCCAAAAACATTCAGTACTTC | CASSSRTILAKNIQYF
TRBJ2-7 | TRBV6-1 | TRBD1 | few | TGTGCCAGCAGTGAAGCGGCTGGGACAGGACCCTACGAGCAGTACTTC | CASSEAAGTGPYEQYF
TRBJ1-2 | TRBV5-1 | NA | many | TGCGCCAGCAGCGAAGTTGCAGACTATGGCTACACCTTC | CASSEVADYGYTF
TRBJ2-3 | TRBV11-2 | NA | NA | TGTGCCAGCAGCTTACGATTGGGGCCTAGCACAGATACGCAGTATTTT | CASSLRLGPSTDTQYF
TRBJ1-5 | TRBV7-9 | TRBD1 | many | TGTGCCAGCAGCCCCGGGACAGTAGGTCAGCCCCAGCATTTT | CASSPGTVGQPQHF
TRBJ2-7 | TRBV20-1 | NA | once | TGCAGTGCTAGTCCGGCTAGAGGCTACGAGCAGTACTTC | CSASPARGYEQYF
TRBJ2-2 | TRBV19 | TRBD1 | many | TGTGCCAGTAGTAGGGACAGGCAGCGCTTCGGGGAGCTGTTTTTT | CASSRDRQRFGELFF
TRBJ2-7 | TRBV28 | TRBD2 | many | TGTGCCAGCAGGTCGTCCGAGCGGGAGGGCCTTCGGTACGAGCAGTACTTC | CASRSSEREGLRYEQYF
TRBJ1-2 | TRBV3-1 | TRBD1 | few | TGTGCCAGCAGCCGCGGACAGGGGGCTTCTAGCTATGGCTACACCTTC | CASSRGQGASSYGYTF
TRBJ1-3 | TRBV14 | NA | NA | TGTGCCAGCAGCCCGACCCCATGGACACTGGCGATCTCTGGAAACACCATATATTTT | CASSPTPWTLAISGNTIYF
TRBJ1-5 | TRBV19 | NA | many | TGTGCCAGTAGTATAGTTGGAAAAGTGGGCGATCAGCCCCAGCATTTT | CASSIVGKVGDQPQHF
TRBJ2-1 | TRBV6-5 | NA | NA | TGTGCCAGCAGTTACTGGGCGAGCTCCTACAATGAGCAGTTCTTC | CASSYWASSYNEQFF
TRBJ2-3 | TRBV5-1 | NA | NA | TGCGCCAGCAGCGCGGATGGACAGCGCACAGATACGCAGTATTTT | CASSADGQRTDTQYF
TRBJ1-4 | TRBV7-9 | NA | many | TGTGCCAGCAGGCAGCCGGGGCCAAATGAAAAACTGTTTTTT | CASRQPGPNEKLFF
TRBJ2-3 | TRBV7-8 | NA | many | TGTGCCAGCAGCTCCAAAACGGCTTACCCCACAGATACGCAGTATTTT | CASSSKTAYPTDTQYF
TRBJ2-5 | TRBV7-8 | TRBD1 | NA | TGTGCCAGTTGTGCTTCCCTACACAGAGGGGGCCCAATTCAAGAGACCCAGTACTTC | CASCASLHRGGPIQETQYF
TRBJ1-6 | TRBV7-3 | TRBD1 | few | TGTGCCAGCAAACTAACAGGACAGGGAAATCCCCTCCACTTT | CASKLTGQGNPLHF
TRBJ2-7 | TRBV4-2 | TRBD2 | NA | TGTGCCAGCAGCCAAGATTTAGCGGGAGTTATGGACGAGCAGTACTTC | CASSQDLAGVMDEQYF
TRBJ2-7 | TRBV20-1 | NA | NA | TGCAGTGCTAGGGGTATAGGGAGACCATTTTACGAGCAGTACTTC | CSARGIGRPFYEQYF
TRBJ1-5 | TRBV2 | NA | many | TGTGCCAGCAGACCTAACTTGAGGGGGGACCAGCCCCAGCATTTT | CASRPNLRGDQPQHF
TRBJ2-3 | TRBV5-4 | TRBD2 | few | TGTGCCAGCAGCACCGGACTAGCGAGAAACACAGATACGCAGTATTTT | CASSTGLARNTDTQYF
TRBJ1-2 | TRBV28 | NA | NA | TGTGCCAGCATCACTCAGGGCGGAGGGAACTATGGCTACACCTTC | CASITQGGGNYGYTF
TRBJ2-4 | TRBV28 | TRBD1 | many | TGTGCCAGCCGTTCAGGGGGCTTAGAAGCCAAAAACATTCAGTACTTC | CASRSGGLEAKNIQYF
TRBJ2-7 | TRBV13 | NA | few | TGTGCCAGCAGCGAAGGGCCTAGTACCGCATACGAGCAGTACTTC | CASSEGPSTAYEQYF